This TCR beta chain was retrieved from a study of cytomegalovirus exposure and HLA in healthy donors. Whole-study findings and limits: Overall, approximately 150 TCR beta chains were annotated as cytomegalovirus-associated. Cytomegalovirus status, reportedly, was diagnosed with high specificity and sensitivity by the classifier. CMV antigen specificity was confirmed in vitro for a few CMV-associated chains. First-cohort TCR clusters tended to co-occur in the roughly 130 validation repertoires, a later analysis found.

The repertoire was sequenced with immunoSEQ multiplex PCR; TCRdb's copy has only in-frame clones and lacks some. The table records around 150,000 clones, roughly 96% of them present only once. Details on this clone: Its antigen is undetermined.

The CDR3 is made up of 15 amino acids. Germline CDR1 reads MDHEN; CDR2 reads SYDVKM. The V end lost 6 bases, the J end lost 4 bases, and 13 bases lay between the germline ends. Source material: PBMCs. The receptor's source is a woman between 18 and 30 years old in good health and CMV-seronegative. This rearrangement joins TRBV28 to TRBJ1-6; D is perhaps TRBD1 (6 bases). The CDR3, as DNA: TGTGCCAGCAGCGATGGACAGATTTATAATTCACCCCTCCACTTT. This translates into CASSDGQIYNSPLHF.